This entry is about one T cell receptor beta chain. What it recognizes is unknown. The sample comes from a study of CD8 T cells in ankylosing spondylitis. Findings and limits, study-wide: It appeared that ankylosing spondylitis blood was characterized by a TCR beta motif of about 8 highly homologous variants.

Per germline, CDR1 LGHNA and CDR2 YSLEER. The V and J ends lost 2 bases and 5 bases respectively, with 9 bases between them. The CDR3 is made up of 13 amino acids. For TCR beta, libraries came from quantitative 5'-RACE with molecular barcodes. From the 5' RACE reads, TCRdb called clonotypes with MiXCR, one entry per CDR3 protein. The repertoire holds 160,000 or so distinct CDR3 sequences, with around a tenth as singletons. The clonotype was recovered from a female donor with ankylosing spondylitis or in good health (not recorded which). The chain carries TRBV4-3 and TRBJ2-5; D tentatively reads TRBD1 or TRBD2 (5 bases each). Sequenced sample: blood, either unsorted or a sorted T cell fraction (not recorded which). Here the CDR3 DNA reads TGCGCCAGCAGCCAAATGTGGGGGGAGACCCAGTACTTC. It is translated as CASSQMWGETQYF.